This T cell receptor beta chain was identified in a study of blood T cells in healthy people across ages. Study-wide points: Among T cells, TCR beta diversity per million cells dropped roughly linearly as age rose. A conclusive naive versus antigen-experienced comparison was prevented by the unsorted PBMCs.

In the case of this clonotype: Its antigen is unknown. One end of the junction does not line up with germline, which may come from a read error.

Looked up from germline, CDR1 is SGHRS and CDR2 is YFSETQ. The CDR3 runs to 15 residues. Using a J-beta primer mix together with a sample-barcoded 5' primer, a second PCR was run for about 6 to 12 cycles. At least 3 million CDR3-containing paired-end reads were obtained per sample. One entry per CDR3 protein, called by TCRdb with MiXCR from the 5' RACE reads. In the table there are roughly 1,700,000 distinct CDR3 sequences, about 30% of which are singletons. This sequence originates from a woman in her thirties in good health. The rearrangement uses TRBV5-1 and TRBJ2-1; TRBD2 is a possible D gene (6 bases). The material sequenced was blood. CDR3: CTSSLEVGGNNGQFF. Here the CDR3 DNA reads TGCACCAGCAGCTTGGAGGTCGGGGGTAACAATGGGCAGTTCTTC.